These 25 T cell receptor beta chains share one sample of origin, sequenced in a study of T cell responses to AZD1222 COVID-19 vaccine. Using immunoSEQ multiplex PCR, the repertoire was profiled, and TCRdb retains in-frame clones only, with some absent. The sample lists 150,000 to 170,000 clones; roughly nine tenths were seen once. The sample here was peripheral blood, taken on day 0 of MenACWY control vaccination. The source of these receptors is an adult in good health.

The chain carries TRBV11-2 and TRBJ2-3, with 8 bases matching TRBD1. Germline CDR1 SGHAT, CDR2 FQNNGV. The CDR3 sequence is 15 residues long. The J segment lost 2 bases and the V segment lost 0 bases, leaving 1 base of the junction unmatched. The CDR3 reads CASSLDRGPTDTQYF. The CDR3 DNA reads TGTGCCAGCAGCTTAGACAGGGGGCCCACAGATACGCAGTATTTT.

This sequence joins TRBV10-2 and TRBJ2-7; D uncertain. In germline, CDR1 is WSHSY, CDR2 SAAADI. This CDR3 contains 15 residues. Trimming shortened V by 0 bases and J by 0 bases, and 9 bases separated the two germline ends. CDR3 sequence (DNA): TGCGCCAGCAGTGAGTCGGCCGATAGCTCCTACGAGCAGTACGTC. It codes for CASSESADSSYEQYV.

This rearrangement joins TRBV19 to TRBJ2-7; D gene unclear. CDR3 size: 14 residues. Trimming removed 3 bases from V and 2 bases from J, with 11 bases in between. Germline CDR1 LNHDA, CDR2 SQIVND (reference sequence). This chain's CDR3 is CASSINGSPYEQYF. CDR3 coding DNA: TGTGCCAGTAGTATTAACGGGTCTCCCTACGAGCAGTACTTC.

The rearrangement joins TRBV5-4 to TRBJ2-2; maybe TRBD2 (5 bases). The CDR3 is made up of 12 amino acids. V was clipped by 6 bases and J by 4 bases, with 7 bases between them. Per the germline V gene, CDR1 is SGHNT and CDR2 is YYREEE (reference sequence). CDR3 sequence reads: CASMAGTGELFF. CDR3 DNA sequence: TGTGCCAGCATGGCGGGCACCGGGGAGCTGTTTTTT.

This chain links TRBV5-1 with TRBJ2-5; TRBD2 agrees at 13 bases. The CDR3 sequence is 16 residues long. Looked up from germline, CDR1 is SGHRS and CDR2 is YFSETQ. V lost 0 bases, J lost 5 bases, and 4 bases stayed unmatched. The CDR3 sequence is CASSLGTSGSWETQYF. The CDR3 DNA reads TGCGCCAGCAGCTTGGGGACTAGCGGGAGTTGGGAGACCCAGTACTTC.

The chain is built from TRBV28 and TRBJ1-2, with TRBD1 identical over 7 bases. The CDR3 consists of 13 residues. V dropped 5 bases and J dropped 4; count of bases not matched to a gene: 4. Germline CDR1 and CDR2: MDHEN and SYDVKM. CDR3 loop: CASSIRGGYGYTF. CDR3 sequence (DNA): TGTGCCAGCAGTATCAGGGGGGGCTATGGCTACACCTTC.

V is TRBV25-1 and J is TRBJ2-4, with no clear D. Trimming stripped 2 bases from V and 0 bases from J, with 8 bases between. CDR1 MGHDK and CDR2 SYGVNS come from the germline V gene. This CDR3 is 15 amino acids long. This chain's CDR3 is CASSEGKLAKNIQYF. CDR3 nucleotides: TGTGCCAGCAGTGAAGGGAAGCTAGCCAAAAACATTCAGTACTTC.

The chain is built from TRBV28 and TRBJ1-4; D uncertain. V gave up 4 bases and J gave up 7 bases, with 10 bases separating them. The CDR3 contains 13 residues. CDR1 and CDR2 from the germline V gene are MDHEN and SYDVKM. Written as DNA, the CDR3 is TGTGCCAGCAGTTCCTCGTACAGTGAAAAACTGTTTTTT. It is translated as CASSSSYSEKLFF.

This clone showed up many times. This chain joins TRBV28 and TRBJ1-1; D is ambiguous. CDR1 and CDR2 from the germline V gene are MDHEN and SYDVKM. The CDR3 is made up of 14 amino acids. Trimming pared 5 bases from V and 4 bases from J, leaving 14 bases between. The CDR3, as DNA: TGTGCCAGCAGTGCCCCGGTGGCCCCCACTGAAGCTTTCTTT. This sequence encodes CASSAPVAPTEAFF.

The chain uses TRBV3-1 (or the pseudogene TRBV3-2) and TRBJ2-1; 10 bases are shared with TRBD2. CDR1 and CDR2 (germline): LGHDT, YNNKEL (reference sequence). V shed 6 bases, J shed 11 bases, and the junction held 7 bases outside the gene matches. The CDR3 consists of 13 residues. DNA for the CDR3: TGTGCCAGCAGTCCTCTAGCGGGAGTCCAGCAGTTCTTC. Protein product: CASSPLAGVQQFF.

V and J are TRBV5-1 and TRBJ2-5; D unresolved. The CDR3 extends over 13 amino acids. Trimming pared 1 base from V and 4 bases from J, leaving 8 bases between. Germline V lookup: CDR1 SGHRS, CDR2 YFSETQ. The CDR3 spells CASSLLSGETQYF. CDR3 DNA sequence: TGCGCCAGCAGCTTGTTATCCGGAGAGACCCAGTACTTC.

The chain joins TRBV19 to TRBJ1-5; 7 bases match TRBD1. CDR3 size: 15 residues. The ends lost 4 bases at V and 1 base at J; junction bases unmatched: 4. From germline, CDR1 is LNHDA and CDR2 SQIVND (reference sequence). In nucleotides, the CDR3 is TGTGCCAGTAGTAGAGGGGGCAACAGCAATCAGCCCCAGCATTTT. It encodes CASSRGGNSNQPQHF. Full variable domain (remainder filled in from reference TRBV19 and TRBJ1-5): DGGITQSPKYLFRKEGQNVTLSCEQNLNHDAMYWYRQDPGQGLRLIYYSQIVNDFQKGDIAEGYSVSREKKESFPLTVTSAQKNPTAFYLCASSRGGNSNQPQHFGDGTRLSIL.

CDR3 amino acids: CASSLGWTEAFF. In nucleotides, the CDR3 is TGTGCCAGCAGCTTGGGGTGGACTGAAGCTTTCTTT. The J gene is TRBJ1-1, the V gene TRBV7-3; D is uncertain. Trimming left V 3 bases short and J 5 bases short, with 7 bases between. Germline-derived CDR1 and CDR2 are SGHTA and FQGTGA. The CDR3 contains 12 residues. Supplemented by reference TRBV7-3 and TRBJ1-1, the full variable domain reads GAGVSQTPSNKVTEKGKYVELRCDPISGHTALYWYRQSLGQGPEFLIYFQGTGAADDSGLPNDRFFAVRPEGSVSTLKIQRTERGDSAVYLCASSLGWTEAFFGQGTRLTVV.

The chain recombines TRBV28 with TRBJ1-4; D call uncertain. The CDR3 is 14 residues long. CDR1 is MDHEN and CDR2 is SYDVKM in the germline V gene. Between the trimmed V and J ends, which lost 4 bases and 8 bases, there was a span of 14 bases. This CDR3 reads CASSSGSVGEKLFF. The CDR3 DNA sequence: TGTGCCAGCAGTTCGGGGTCGGTAGGAGAAAAACTGTTTTTT. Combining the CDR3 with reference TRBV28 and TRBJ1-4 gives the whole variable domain DVKVTQSSRYLVKRTGEKVFLECVQDMDHENMFWYRQDPGLGLRLIYFSYDVKMKEKGDIPEGYSVSREKKERFSLILESASTNQTSMYLCASSSGSVGEKLFFGSGTQLSVL.

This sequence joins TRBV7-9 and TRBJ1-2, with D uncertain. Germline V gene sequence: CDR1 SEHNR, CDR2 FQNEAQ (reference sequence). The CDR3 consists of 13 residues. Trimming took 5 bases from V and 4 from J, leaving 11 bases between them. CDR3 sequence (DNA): TGTGCCAGCAGCCCGGACTCCCTCTATGGCTACACCTTC. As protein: CASSPDSLYGYTF.

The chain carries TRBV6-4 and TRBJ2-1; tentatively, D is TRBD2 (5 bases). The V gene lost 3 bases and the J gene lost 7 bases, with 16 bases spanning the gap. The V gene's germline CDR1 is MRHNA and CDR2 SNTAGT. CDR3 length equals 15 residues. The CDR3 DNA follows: TGTGCCAGCAGTGAGGCGGCCGGGAAGCCAAATGAGCAGTTCTTC. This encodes CASSEAAGKPNEQFF.

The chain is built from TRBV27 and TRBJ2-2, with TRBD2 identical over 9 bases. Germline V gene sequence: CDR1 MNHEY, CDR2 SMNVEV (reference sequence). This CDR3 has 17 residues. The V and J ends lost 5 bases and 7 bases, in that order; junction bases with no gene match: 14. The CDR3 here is CASSPLVAGDLYGELFF. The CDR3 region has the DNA TGTGCCAGCAGTCCGCTCGTAGCGGGAGACTTGTACGGGGAGCTGTTTTTT.

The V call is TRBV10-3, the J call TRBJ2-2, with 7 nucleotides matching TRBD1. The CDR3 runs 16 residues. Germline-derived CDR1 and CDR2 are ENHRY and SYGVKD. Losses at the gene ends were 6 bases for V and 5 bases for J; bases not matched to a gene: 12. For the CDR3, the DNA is TGTGCCATCAGACAGGGGCCCCCGCCGAGGACCGGGGAGCTGTTTTTT. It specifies CAIRQGPPPRTGELFF.

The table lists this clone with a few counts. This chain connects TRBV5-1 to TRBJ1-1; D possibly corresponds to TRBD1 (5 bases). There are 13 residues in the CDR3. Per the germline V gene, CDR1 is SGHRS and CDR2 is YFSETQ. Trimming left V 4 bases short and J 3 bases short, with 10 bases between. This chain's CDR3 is CASSVGTDTEAFF. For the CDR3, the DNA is TGCGCCAGCAGCGTGGGGACGGACACTGAAGCTTTCTTT.

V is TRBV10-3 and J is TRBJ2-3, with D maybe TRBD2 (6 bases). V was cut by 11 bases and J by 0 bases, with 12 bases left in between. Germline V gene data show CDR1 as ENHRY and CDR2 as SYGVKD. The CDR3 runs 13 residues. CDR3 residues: CAAWRGSTDTQYF. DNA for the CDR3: TGTGCCGCTTGGCGGGGAAGCACAGATACGCAGTATTTT.

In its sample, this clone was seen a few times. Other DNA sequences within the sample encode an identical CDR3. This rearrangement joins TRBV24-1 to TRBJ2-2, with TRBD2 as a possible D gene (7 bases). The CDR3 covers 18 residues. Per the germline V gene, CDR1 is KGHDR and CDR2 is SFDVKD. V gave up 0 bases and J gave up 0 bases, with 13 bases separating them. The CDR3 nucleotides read TGTGCCACCAGTGATTTGAGGGGGGGGCCCGCGAACACCGGGGAGCTGTTTTTT. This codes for CATSDLRGGPANTGELFF.

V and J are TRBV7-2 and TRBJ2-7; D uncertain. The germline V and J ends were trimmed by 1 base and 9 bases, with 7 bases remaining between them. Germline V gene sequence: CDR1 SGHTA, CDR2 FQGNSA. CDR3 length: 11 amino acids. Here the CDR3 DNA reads TGTGCCAGCAGCTTAGGCCCCGGGCAGTACTTC. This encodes CASSLGPGQYF.

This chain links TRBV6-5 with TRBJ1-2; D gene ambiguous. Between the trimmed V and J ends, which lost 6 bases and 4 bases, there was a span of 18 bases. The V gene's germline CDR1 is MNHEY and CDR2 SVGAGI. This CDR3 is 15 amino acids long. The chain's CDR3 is CASRVHSRLAYGYTF. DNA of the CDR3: TGTGCCAGCAGGGTTCACAGCCGTTTGGCCTATGGCTACACCTTC.

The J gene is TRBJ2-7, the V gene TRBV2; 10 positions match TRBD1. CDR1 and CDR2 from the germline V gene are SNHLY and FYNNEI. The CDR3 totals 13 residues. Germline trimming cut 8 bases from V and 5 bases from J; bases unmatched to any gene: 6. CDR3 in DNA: TGTGCCAGCCAGGGGACAGGGGATAACGAGCAGTACTTC. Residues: CASQGTGDNEQYF.

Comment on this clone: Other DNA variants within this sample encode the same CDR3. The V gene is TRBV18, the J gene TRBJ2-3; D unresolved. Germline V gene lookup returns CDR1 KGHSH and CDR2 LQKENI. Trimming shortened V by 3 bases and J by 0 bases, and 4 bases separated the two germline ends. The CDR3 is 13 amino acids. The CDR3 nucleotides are TGTGCCAGCTCACCTCCTAGCACAGATACGCAGTATTTT. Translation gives CASSPPSTDTQYF.